The clone carrying this T cell receptor beta chain was detected a few times. As yet, its antigen is unknown. These data belong to a study of OX40 agonist ivuxolimab in advanced cancers. Whole-study findings and limits: Low normalized T-cell clonal expansion was additionally recorded for some nonresponders.

TCRdb's copy holds only in-frame clones and misses some; the assay was immunoSEQ multiplex PCR. Here the sample spans roughly 32,000 clones, around 90% being singletons. This clonotype originated in an adult with an advanced solid tumor such as melanoma, head and neck, liver or kidney cancer. The material was CD4+ or CD8+ T cells sorted from blood, obtained in a trial of the OX40 agonist ivuxolimab.

This chain's CDR3 is CASSPQEDTEAFF. CDR3 in DNA: TGTGCCAGCAGCCCACAGGAGGACACTGAAGCTTTCTTT. V gene TRBV4-2 combines with J gene TRBJ1-1, with D tentatively TRBD1 (5 bases). Trimming took off 4 bases at V and 3 bases at J, with 9 bases between the two ends. The CDR3 has 13 amino acids. Germline CDR1 and CDR2: LGHNA and YNFKEQ.